These 26 T cell receptor beta chains share one sample of origin, sequenced in a study of CD8+ T cells in alopecia areata (dated by TCRdb to the late 2010s). The library was produced with the immunoSEQ multiplex PCR assay. To provide template for TCR sequencing, every sample had RNA extracted and reverse transcribed into cDNA. In its TCRdb copy, this immuneACCESS table keeps in-frame sequences only and misses some clones. Where compared with another copy, unresolved V genes explain less than half of these, and the others have no known cause. The sample table lists about 180,000 clones, 59% of them with a count of one. Around 15% of the sample goes to the ten largest clones. What the time point label conveys for this sample: baseline before oral tofacitinib. The sequenced sample was CD4+ T cells sorted from blood, obtained at week 0. The receptors shown here come from a human donor with alopecia areata.

The chain has TRBV5-6 and TRBJ2-2, with 14 bases identical to TRBD2. Germline V lookup: CDR1 SGHDT, CDR2 YYEEEE. This CDR3 contains 16 residues. J lost 4 bases, V lost 4 bases, and 3 bases had no gene match. CDR3 nucleotide sequence: TGTGCCAGCAGCAAGGGACTAGCGGGGGTCACCGGGGAGCTGTTTTTT. It specifies CASSKGLAGVTGELFF.

A few counts support this clone. This chain links TRBV29-1 with TRBJ2-3, with D perhaps being TRBD1 or TRBD2 (6 bases each). CDR3 length: 14 residues. Germline loops: CDR1 SQVTM, CDR2 ANQGSEA. V lost 4 bases and J 2 bases, leaving 13 bases between the germline ends. The CDR3 spells CSVVSGGVTDTQYF. CDR3 nucleotide sequence: TGCAGCGTTGTGTCCGGGGGCGTCACAGATACGCAGTATTTT.

The V and J genes are TRBV29-1 and TRBJ2-5, with D perhaps TRBD1 (5 bases). The CDR3 runs 13 residues. Germline-derived CDR1 and CDR2 are SQVTM and ANQGSEA. Trimming removed 8 bases from V and 1 base from J, with 14 bases in between. CDR3: CSYLRQSQETQYF. The CDR3 DNA sequence: TGCAGCTACCTTCGACAGTCCCAAGAGACCCAGTACTTC.

The J gene is TRBJ1-5, the V gene TRBV7-6; no reliable D call. CDR1 is SGHVS and CDR2 is FNYEAQ in the germline V gene. V was trimmed by 8 bases and J by 2 bases, leaving 10 bases between them. This CDR3 region has 13 residues. For the CDR3, the DNA is TGTGCCAGCGGACGTGACGGCAATCAGCCCCAGCATTTT. As protein: CASGRDGNQPQHF.

The V and J genes are TRBV29-1 and TRBJ1-1; tentative D call: TRBD1 (5 bases). The CDR3 length is 13 residues. From germline, CDR1 is SQVTM and CDR2 ANQGSEA. V lost 5 bases and J lost 5, with 15 bases in between. CDR3 protein: CSVSVGGRTEAFF. CDR3 coding DNA: TGCAGCGTTTCCGTCGGGGGTAGGACTGAAGCTTTCTTT.

As concerns this clone: The identical CDR3 is also encoded by other nucleotide sequences in the sample. The CDR3 sequence is CASSYDRNYGYTF. CDR3 in DNA: TGTGCCAGCAGTTACGACAGGAACTATGGCTACACCTTC. The chain combines TRBV6-5 with TRBJ1-2; a weak D match, TRBD1 (6 bases). The V gene lost 2 bases and the J gene lost 2 bases, with 6 bases spanning the gap. The V gene's germline CDR1 is MNHEY and CDR2 SVGAGI. This CDR3 contains 13 residues.

The rearrangement links TRBV30 to TRBJ1-6, with 7 bases identical to TRBD1. Germline V lookup: CDR1 GTSNPN, CDR2 SVGIG (reference sequence). V lost 4 bases and J lost 6; bases outside the gene matches: 9. The CDR3 covers 15 residues. CDR3 protein: CAWTRDSVTNSPLHF. In DNA, the CDR3 is TGTGCCTGGACCCGGGACAGTGTAACTAATTCACCCCTCCACTTT.

The rearrangement links TRBV29-1 to TRBJ2-1; TRBD1 matches at 8 bases. V was clipped by 8 bases and J by 10 bases; unmatched bases: 7. This CDR3 has 11 amino acids. The germline V gene has CDR1 SQVTM and CDR2 ANQGSEA. CDR3 amino acids: CSIGQGGEQFF. The CDR3 coding sequence is TGCAGCATCGGACAGGGCGGCGAGCAGTTCTTC.

J is TRBJ2-5 and V is TRBV30; D is perhaps TRBD1 or TRBD2 (5 bases each). With 4 bases removed from V and 5 bases from J, the gap between germline ends came to 11 bases. This CDR3 is built from 12 residues. Germline-derived CDR1 and CDR2 are GTSNPN and SVGIG (reference sequence). The DNA for the CDR3 is TGTGCCTGGACAGGGAGTTCGGAGACCCAGTACTTC. Residues: CAWTGSSETQYF.

This chain uses TRBV5-1 with TRBJ2-1, with 7 nucleotides matching TRBD1. Per germline, CDR1 SGHRS and CDR2 YFSETQ. This CDR3 is 16 amino acids long. V trimming: 0 bases; J trimming: 3 bases; junction bases outside the gene matches: 6. The CDR3 loop is CASSLGGDSHYNEQFF. The DNA of the CDR3 is TGCGCCAGCAGCTTGGGAGGGGACAGCCACTACAATGAGCAGTTCTTC.

The CDR3, as DNA: TGCGCCAGCAGCTTGGGAGGCGGGGGCGGCACTGAAGCTTTCTTT. It is translated as CASSLGGGGGTEAFF. J is TRBJ1-1 and V is TRBV5-1, with a weak D call TRBD1 (6 bases). Germline V CDR1 and CDR2: SGHRS, YFSETQ. This CDR3 has 15 residues. The V gene lost 0 bases and the J gene lost 4 bases, with 13 bases spanning the gap.

V and J are TRBV6-5 and TRBJ1-5, with D possibly TRBD1 on 5 matching bases. Deletions cut 5 bases from V and 4 bases from J, with 9 bases between. The CDR3 runs 13 residues. The germline V gene has CDR1 MNHEY and CDR2 SVGAGI. CDR3 sequence reads: CASSGGGNQPQHF. CDR3 DNA: TGTGCCAGCAGTGGGGGGGGGAATCAGCCCCAGCATTTT.

The chain recombines TRBV29-1 with TRBJ2-3, with D unclear. V was pared by 7 bases and J by 0 bases, with 11 bases between. Germline values: CDR1 SQVTM, CDR2 ANQGSEA. The CDR3 runs to 13 residues. CDR3 amino acids: CSAFTSSTDTQYF. CDR3 nucleotides: TGCAGCGCCTTTACTTCGAGCACAGATACGCAGTATTTT.

This clone has only one observation. J is TRBJ1-5 and V is TRBV30; 7 bases are shared with TRBD1. V trimming: 1 base; J trimming: 1 base; junction bases outside the gene matches: 7. The CDR3 loop spans 16 amino acids. Germline V gene lookup returns CDR1 GTSNPN and CDR2 SVGIG (reference sequence). CDR3 loop: CAWSGRTGPSNQPQHF. The CDR3 DNA sequence: TGTGCCTGGAGTGGGAGGACAGGACCAAGCAATCAGCCCCAGCATTTT. The entire variable domain, with the rest obtained from reference TRBV30 and TRBJ1-5, is as follows: SQTIHQWPATLVQPVGSPLSLECTVEGTSNPNLYWYRQAAGRGLQLLFYSVGIGQISSEVPQNLSASRPQDRQFILSSKKLLLSDSGFYLCAWSGRTGPSNQPQHFGDGTRLSIL.

The J gene is TRBJ2-1, the V gene TRBV5-1; 11 nucleotides match TRBD2. The CDR3 extends over 18 amino acids. CDR1 is SGHRS and CDR2 is YFSETQ in the germline V gene. With 2 bases clipped from V and 4 bases from J, the junction kept 11 bases outside the gene matches. CDR3 residues: CASSFNPRGTSGYNEQFF. In nucleotides, the CDR3 is TGCGCCAGCAGCTTTAACCCAAGGGGGACTAGCGGTTACAATGAGCAGTTCTTC.

This clone was recorded many times. V gene TRBV23-1 combines with J gene TRBJ2-2, with D perhaps TRBD1 or TRBD2 (6 bases each). TRBV23-1 is noted as an ORF with a role that remains uncertain. Trimming removed 0 bases at V and 5 bases at J, with 25 bases between. The CDR3 runs to 20 residues. The CDR3 nucleotides are TGCGCCAGCAGTCAATCGAGGGGGGCTGGACAGTTCTTGCGGACCGGGGAGCTGTTTTTT. Its protein product is CASSQSRGAGQFLRTGELFF.

The chain combines TRBV7-9 with TRBJ2-7; D gene ambiguous. Germline CDR1 is SEHNR and CDR2 is FQNEAQ (reference sequence). The CDR3 covers 12 residues. Trimming stripped 5 bases from V and 5 bases from J, with 10 bases between. CDR3 bases: TGTGCCAGCAGCCCAGATATGAACGAGCAGTACTTC. Its translation is CASSPDMNEQYF.

This clone appeared a few times. This rearrangement joins TRBV29-1 to TRBJ2-3; 9 nucleotides align to TRBD1. Germline V lookup: CDR1 SQVTM, CDR2 ANQGSEA. This CDR3 has 15 amino acids. V shed 8 bases and J 10 bases; nucleotides not matched to a gene: 19. Here the CDR3 DNA reads TGCAGCCTCTTGAGGGGACAGGGCACCGATGCCCCGCAGTATTTT. Protein: CSLLRGQGTDAPQYF.

This clone was observed a handful of times. The chain recombines TRBV5-1 with TRBJ2-4; 7 bases fit TRBD1. Germline CDR1 and CDR2: SGHRS and YFSETQ. The CDR3 sequence is 17 residues long. The V gene end was trimmed by 2 bases and the J gene end by 1 base; junction bases not matched to a gene: 9. The CDR3 sequence: CASSLTGVLGAKNIQYF. In DNA, the CDR3 is TGCGCCAGCAGCTTAACAGGGGTCCTAGGGGCCAAAAACATTCAGTACTTC. Complete variable domain (other parts from reference TRBV5-1 and TRBJ2-4): KAGVTQTPRYLIKTRGQQVTLSCSPISGHRSVSWYQQTPGQGLQFLFEYFSETQRNKGNFPGRFSGRQFSNSRSEMNVSTLELGDSALYLCASSLTGVLGAKNIQYFGAGTRLSVL.

The V call is TRBV5-6, the J call TRBJ1-4; D is unresolved. In germline, CDR1 is SGHDT, CDR2 YYEEEE. This CDR3 has 15 residues. Trimming shortened V by 4 bases and J by 9 bases, and 19 bases separated the two germline ends. The CDR3 DNA sequence: TGTGCCAGCAGCGGGAGGCTGAGTGGGTCTCAAAAACTGTTTTTT. Translated, it gives CASSGRLSGSQKLFF. The variable domain in full, with the rest retrieved from reference TRBV5-6 and TRBJ1-4, is DAGVTQSPTHLIKTRGQQVTLRCSPKSGHDTVSWYQQALGQGPQFIFQYYEEEERQRGNFPDRFSGHQFPNYSSELNVNALLLGDSALYLCASSGRLSGSQKLFFGSGTQLSVL.

J is TRBJ2-5 and V is TRBV29-1; D gene uncertain. Trimming removed 4 bases from V and 1 base from J, with 10 bases in between. Germline CDR1 reads SQVTM; CDR2 reads ANQGSEA. The CDR3 runs to 13 residues. The CDR3 sequence: CSVGAQTQETQYF. CDR3 nucleotide sequence: TGCAGCGTTGGGGCACAGACCCAAGAGACCCAGTACTTC.

This clone came up a few times. The gene calls are TRBV5-1 and TRBJ2-2; TRBD1 might be the D (6 bases). Trimming took 1 base from V and 3 from J, leaving 7 bases between them. This CDR3 has 14 amino acids. The germline V gene encodes CDR1 SGHRS and CDR2 YFSETQ. Here the CDR3 reads CASSLTGHTGELFF. CDR3 DNA: TGCGCCAGCAGCTTGACAGGGCACACCGGGGAGCTGTTTTTT. The variable domain in full, completed from reference TRBV5-1 and TRBJ2-2, reads KAGVTQTPRYLIKTRGQQVTLSCSPISGHRSVSWYQQTPGQGLQFLFEYFSETQRNKGNFPGRFSGRQFSNSRSEMNVSTLELGDSALYLCASSLTGHTGELFFGEGSRLTVL.

Only one count was recorded for this clone. J is TRBJ1-2 and V is TRBV29-1, with a tentative D call TRBD1 (6 bases). The V end lost 7 bases, the J end lost 0 bases, and 12 bases lay between the germline ends. This CDR3 is 13 amino acids long. Germline V gene lookup returns CDR1 SQVTM and CDR2 ANQGSEA. Written as DNA, the CDR3 is TGCAGCGCTTCAGGGGCCCCTAACTATGGCTACACCTTC. Its protein is CSASGAPNYGYTF.

This chain uses TRBV30 with TRBJ2-7, with a weak D call TRBD1 (6 bases). The CDR3 contains 11 residues. The ends were cut back, 3 bases at V and 7 bases at J, with 10 bases in the middle. Germline V gene lookup returns CDR1 GTSNPN and CDR2 SVGIG (reference sequence). This CDR3 reads CAWSLTGEQYF. The DNA of the CDR3 is TGTGCCTGGAGCTTGACAGGAGAGCAGTACTTC.

The chain recombines TRBV30 with TRBJ2-7; no firm D call. Trimming pared 3 bases from V and 3 bases from J, leaving 9 bases between. The CDR3 sequence is 12 residues long. Germline V gene lookup returns CDR1 GTSNPN and CDR2 SVGIG (reference sequence). CDR3 nucleotides: TGTGCCTGGAGCCCCCTTAACTACGAGCAGTACTTC. Its translation is CAWSPLNYEQYF.

This clone was found a few times. This chain's CDR3 is CTRGLLSSYNSPLHF. As DNA, the CDR3 is TGCACAAGGGGGCTTCTAAGCTCCTATAATTCACCCCTCCACTTT. J is TRBJ1-6 and V is TRBV29-1; 7 bases fit TRBD1. This CDR3 has 15 amino acids. The germline CDR1 and CDR2 sequences are SQVTM and ANQGSEA.